This TCR beta chain came from a study of technical replicates of blood from a few donors. Germline CDR1 LNHDA, CDR2 SQIVND (reference sequence). V lost 4 bases to trimming and J lost 8 bases; unmatched junction nucleotides: 7. CDR3 length: 14 amino acids. Clones were sequenced by immunoSEQ multiplex PCR, and TCRdb holds only the in-frame ones, with some missing. The sample records approximately 94,000 clones, 90% to 96% being singletons. This receptor was taken from a human donor in good health. What was sequenced was T cells isolated from PBMCs. The V and J genes are TRBV19 and TRBJ1-2; 10 nucleotides line up with TRBD1. CDR3 DNA sequence: TGTGCCAGTAGTAGAAGACAGGGGGCAGGGGGCTACACCTTC. The encoded protein is CASSRRQGAGGYTF.